This T cell receptor (beta chain) was recorded in a study of CD8 T cells in ankylosing spondylitis. Notes on this clonotype: Antigen unknown. A much larger clone differs from this one at a single base, so this may be a read error.

As the method for making TCR beta libraries, quantitative 5'-RACE with molecular barcodes was used. TCRdb re-called the 5' RACE reads with MiXCR, one entry per CDR3 protein. The table lists around 150,000 distinct CDR3 sequences, approximately 10% of them singletons. Study-level results: Both synovial fluid and blood in reactive arthritis had previously been reported to carry some motif variants.

Germline CDR1 and CDR2: SGHRS and YFSETQ. The CDR3 is 14 residues long. Trimming at V came to 7 bases and at J to 4 bases, leaving 6 bases not matched to a gene. The TCR was taken from a female donor with ankylosing spondylitis or in good health (not recorded which). The rearrangement uses TRBV5-1 and TRBJ1-5, with 9 bases that match TRBD1. The sample consisted of blood, either unsorted or a sorted T cell fraction (not recorded which). CDR3 bases: TGCGCCAGCGGGGGACAGGGACGGAATCAGCCCCAGCATTTT. Its translation: CASGGQGRNQPQHF.